This paragraph reports one TCR beta chain. The target antigen is unknown. One junction end disagrees with the germline gene, perhaps due to a read error. This record comes from a study of blood T cell dynamics during melanoma immunotherapy. In the study overall: Standard first-line treatment here was pembrolizumab or nivolumab plus ipilimumab in metastatic melanoma. Study results and limitations: Disease-control patients' PBMC repertoires became either more clonal or more diverse at W3.

Data came from immunoSEQ multiplex PCR; TCRdb stores just in-frame clones and leaves some out. The repertoire holds under 2,000 clones, 65% to 85% seen once, with roughly 50% in the top ten. The CDR3 contains 11 residues. Germline CDR1 reads SGHAT; CDR2 reads FQNNGV. Time point meaning: pre-treatment baseline. No patient had earlier systemic cancer treatment, concurrent immunosuppressants, or another active cancer. Sequences were derived from blood, sampled from a patient treated with checkpoint blockade. This chain links TRBV11-2 with TRBJ2-7, with a tentative D call TRBD2 (5 bases). This TCR came from a human donor with melanoma. The CDR3 sequence: CASSLGLRGNF. The CDR3 coding sequence is TGTGCCAGCAGCTTAGGGTTACGAGGGAACTTC.